The clone carrying this T cell receptor (beta chain) was seen ten or more times. Its antigen is unknown. Addition of a universal primer site occurred through template switching, and cDNA carried unique molecular identifiers. MiXCR, run by TCRdb on the 5' RACE reads, gives a single entry per CDR3 protein. The table records around 240,000 distinct CDR3 sequences, over 9.5% of them present only once. Germline CDR1 is MDHEN and CDR2 is SYDVKM. The trim removed 1 base at V and 7 bases at J, leaving 5 bases unmatched. The CDR3 is 16 amino acids. The sample belongs to a study of identical twins. The study's findings and limits: Cord blood beta clonotypes that were abundant carried fewer insertions, and memory repertoires showed no such trend.

This clonotype was obtained from a man aged 50 or older in good health. The chain uses TRBV28 and TRBJ2-1; 12 bases match TRBD1. The specimen was memory T cells sorted from blood. The CDR3 is CASSLSGQGARNEQFF. CDR3 DNA: TGTGCCAGCAGTTTATCGGGACAGGGGGCGCGGAATGAGCAGTTCTTC.